This T cell receptor beta chain came from a study of CD8 T cells in acute hepatitis C reinfection (dated by TCRdb to the early 2020s). Concerning the study at large: The TCRbeta repertoire of CD8+ T cells specific for the HCV NS3-1073 epitope was profiled during acute infection and after viral clearance. Paired acute and follow-up samples were contributed by four of the spontaneous resolvers.

Genomic DNA was extracted from FACS-sorted cells, and TCRbeta chain sequencing was performed through the commercial immunoSEQ service. Processing in the source paper ran as follows. ImmunoSEQ Analyzer software v3.0 and R v3.5.1 were used to analyze the repertoire data. Only productive rearrangements were analyzed, because any sequences with stop codons or out-of-frame rearrangements were filtered out. The sequencing provider supplied the metrics for Simpson diversity, Shannon entropy, CDR3 length and nucleotide addition. Clonotypes were categorized by frequency as dominant, sub-dominant, low or lowest abundance, and clonotypes below 0.1% were excluded from most analyses. Any CDR3 amino acid clonotype present in at least two subjects at a cumulative frequency of at least 0.5% was labeled public. Entries here come from immuneACCESS through TCRdb and include only in-frame sequences with V and J called. Some clones fail to appear in such tables; in the studies checked, an unresolved V gene covers under half of the shortfall, and the cause of the remainder is unknown. The V and J calls and the clone size are those of that table, but D and trimming were determined from the DNA. This sample gives approximately 40,000 clones in total; approximately 83% of them show up just once. The top ten clonotypes cover roughly 9.7% of the sample.

General study outcomes and caveats: The NS3-1073 specific repertoires were highly diverse, and diversity did not differ significantly among acute resolver, follow-up resolver and acute chronic samples. Around 12 public clonotypes were identified irrespective of outcome, and one of the public clonotypes used V04-02/J02-02. Because bulk sequencing covered only the TCRbeta chain, the alphabeta pairing of public clonotypes could not be determined. Preferential use of the TRBV04 and TRBV06 gene families was observed in all groups, and this preferential usage was not explained by overrepresentation in the naive pool. Chronically infected subjects had no follow-up repertoires because NS3-1073 specific cells were too rare to sort. CDR3 sequences shared with other epitopes were rarely observed, and exact matching may have been limited by differing sequencing approaches.

Points on this clone: Which antigen it targets is not known. One base away there is no much larger clone; base qualities are not given.

Taken from the germline V gene, the CDR1 and CDR2 loops are SNHLY and FYNNEI. V sheds 7 bases and J sheds 6 bases, leaving 13 bases between their ends. The CDR3 goes from the cysteine to the phenylalanine over 13 residues. The CDR3 DNA has 39 bases and is translated from base 1. The sample's time point label, in plain terms: naive CD8 control sorted from an acute-time-point sample. Enrolled in the Montreal Hepatitis C Cohort (HEPCO) in Canada, the donors were people who inject drugs, and these donors were followed every 3 months. Acute primary HCV infection was defined by a positive HCV RNA or antibody test following a negative test within the previous 24 weeks. Cells were surface stained with CD3, CD8 and CD45RO antibodies, and an aqua fixable dye was used to exclude dead cells. The cohort comprised several spontaneous resolvers, defined by HCV RNA clearance within 24 weeks. Negative selection by means of the MACS CD8+ T cell Isolation Kit yielded CD8+ T cells from peripheral blood mononuclear cells recovered from cryopreservation by thawing. Sorting of the cells was done on a BD FACSAria II cell sorter.

This TCR came from a woman aged 18 to 35 who spontaneously cleared hepatitis C infection. Recombination linked TRBV2 to TRBJ2-1, with TRBD2 as a weak D call on 5 bases. The sequenced sample consisted of naive CD8+ T cells from PBMCs. Interpreted using the paper, the cell subset or site label stands for: sorted total naive CD45RO-negative CD8+ T cells. At the DNA level, the sequence is TGTGCCAGCACGGTGGTTCGGGGCAATGAGCAGTTCTTC. This sequence encodes CASTVVRGNEQFF. With all but the CDR3 taken from the reference TRBV2 and TRBJ2-1 genes, the full variable domain is: EPEVTQTPSHQVTQMGQEVILRCVPISNHLYFYWYRQILGQKVEFLVSFYNNEISEKSEIFDDQFSVERPDGSNFTLKIRSTKLEDSAMYFCASTVVRGNEQFFGPGTRLTVL.